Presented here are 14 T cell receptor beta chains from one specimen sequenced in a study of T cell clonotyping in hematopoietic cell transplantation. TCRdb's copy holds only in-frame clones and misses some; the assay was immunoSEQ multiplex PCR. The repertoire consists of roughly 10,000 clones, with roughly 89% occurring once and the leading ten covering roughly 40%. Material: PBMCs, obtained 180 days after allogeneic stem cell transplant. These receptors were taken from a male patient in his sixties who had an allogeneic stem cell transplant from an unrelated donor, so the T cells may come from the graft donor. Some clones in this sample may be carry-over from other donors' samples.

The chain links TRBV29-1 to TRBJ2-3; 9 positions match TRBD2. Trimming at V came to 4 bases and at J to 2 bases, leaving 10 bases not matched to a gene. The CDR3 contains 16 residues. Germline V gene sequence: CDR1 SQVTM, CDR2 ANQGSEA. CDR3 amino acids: CSVVSLAGTYTDTQYF. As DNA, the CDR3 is TGCAGCGTTGTGTCTCTAGCGGGGACTTACACAGATACGCAGTATTTT.

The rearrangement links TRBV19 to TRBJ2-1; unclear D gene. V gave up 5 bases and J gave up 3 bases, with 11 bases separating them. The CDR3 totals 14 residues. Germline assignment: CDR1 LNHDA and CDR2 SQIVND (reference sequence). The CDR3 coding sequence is TGTGCCAGTAGTGAGGAAAGTTACTACAATGAGCAGTTCTTC. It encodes CASSEESYYNEQFF.

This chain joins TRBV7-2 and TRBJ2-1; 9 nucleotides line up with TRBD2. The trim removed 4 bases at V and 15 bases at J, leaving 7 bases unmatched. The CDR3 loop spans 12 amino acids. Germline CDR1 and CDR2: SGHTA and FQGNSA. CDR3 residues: CASSSTSGWTFF. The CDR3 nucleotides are TGTGCCAGCAGCTCGACTAGCGGTTGGACGTTCTTC.

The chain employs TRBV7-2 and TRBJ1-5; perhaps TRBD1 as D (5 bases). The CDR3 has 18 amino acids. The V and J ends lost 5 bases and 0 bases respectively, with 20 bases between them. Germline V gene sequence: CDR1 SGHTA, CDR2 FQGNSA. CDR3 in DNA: TGTGCCAGCAGCCCGACCTGGGGGTTGGGTTATAGCAATCAGCCCCAGCATTTT. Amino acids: CASSPTWGLGYSNQPQHF.

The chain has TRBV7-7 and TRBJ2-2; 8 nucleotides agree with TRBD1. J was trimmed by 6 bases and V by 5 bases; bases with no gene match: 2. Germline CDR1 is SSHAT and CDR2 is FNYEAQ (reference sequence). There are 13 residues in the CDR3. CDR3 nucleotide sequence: TGTGCCAGCAGCCAACAGGGGGCCGGGGAGCTGTTTTTT. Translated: CASSQQGAGELFF.

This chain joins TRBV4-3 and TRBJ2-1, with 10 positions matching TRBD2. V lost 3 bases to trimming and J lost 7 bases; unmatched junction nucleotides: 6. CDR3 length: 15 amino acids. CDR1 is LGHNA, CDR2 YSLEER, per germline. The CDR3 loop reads CASSHLAGDVNEQFF. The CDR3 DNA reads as TGCGCCAGCAGCCACCTAGCGGGGGACGTGAATGAGCAGTTCTTC.

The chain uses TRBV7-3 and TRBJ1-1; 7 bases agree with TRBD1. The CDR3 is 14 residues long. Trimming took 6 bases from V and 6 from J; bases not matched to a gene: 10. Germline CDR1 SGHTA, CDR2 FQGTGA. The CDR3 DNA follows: TGTGCCAGCAGTCTTAAGACCCAGGGGGCTGAAGCTTTCTTT. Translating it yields CASSLKTQGAEAFF.

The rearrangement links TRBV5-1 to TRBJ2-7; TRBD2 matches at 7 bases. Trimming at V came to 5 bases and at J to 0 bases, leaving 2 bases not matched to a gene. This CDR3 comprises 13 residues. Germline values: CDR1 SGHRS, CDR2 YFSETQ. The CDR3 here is CASRGGSSYEQYF. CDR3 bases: TGCGCCAGCAGGGGCGGGAGCTCCTACGAGCAGTACTTC.

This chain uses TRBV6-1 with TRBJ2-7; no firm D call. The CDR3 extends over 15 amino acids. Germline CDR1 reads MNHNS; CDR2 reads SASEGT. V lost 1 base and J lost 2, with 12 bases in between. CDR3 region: CASSEVRPGAYEQYF. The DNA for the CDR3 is TGTGCCAGCAGTGAAGTGAGGCCTGGGGCCTACGAGCAGTACTTC.

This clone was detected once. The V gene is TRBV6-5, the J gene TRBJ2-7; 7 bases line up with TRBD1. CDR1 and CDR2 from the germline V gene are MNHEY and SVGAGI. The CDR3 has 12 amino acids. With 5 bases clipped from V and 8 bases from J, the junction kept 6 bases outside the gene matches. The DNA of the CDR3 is TGTGCCAGCAGTCCTTACAGGGGTAAGCAGTACTTC. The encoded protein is CASSPYRGKQYF.

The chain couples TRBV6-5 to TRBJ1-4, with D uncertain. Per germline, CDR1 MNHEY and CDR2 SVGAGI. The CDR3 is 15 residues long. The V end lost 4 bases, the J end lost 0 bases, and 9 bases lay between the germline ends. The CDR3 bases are TGTGCCAGCAGTTTGACTTGGGCAACTAATGAAAAACTGTTTTTT. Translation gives CASSLTWATNEKLFF.

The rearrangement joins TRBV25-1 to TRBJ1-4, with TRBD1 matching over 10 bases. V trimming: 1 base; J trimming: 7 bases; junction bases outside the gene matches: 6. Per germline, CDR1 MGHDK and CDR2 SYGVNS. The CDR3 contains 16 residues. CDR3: CASSELDRGQGEKLFF. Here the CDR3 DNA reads TGTGCCAGCAGTGAATTAGACAGGGGGCAAGGTGAAAAACTGTTTTTT.

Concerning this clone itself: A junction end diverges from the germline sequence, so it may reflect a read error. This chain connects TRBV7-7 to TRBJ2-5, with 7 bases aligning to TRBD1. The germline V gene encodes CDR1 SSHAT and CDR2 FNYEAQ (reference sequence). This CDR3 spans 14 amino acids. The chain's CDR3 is CASSSTGSGETQYF. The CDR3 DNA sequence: TGTGCTAGCAGCTCGACAGGGTCGGGAGAGACCCAGTACTTC.

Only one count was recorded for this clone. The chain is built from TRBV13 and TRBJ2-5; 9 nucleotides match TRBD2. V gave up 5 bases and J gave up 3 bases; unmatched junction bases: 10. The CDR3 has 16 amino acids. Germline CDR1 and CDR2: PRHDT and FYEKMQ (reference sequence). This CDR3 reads CASSPRLAGGKETQYF. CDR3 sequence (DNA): TGTGCCAGCAGCCCCCGGTTGGCGGGGGGGAAAGAGACCCAGTACTTC.